Below, 15 T cell receptor beta chains from the same sample are listed, as sequenced in a study of beta chain features in type 1 diabetes. Findings and caveats of the study: Shorter TCRB CDR3s, moderately but significantly so, marked every one of the four CD4+ subsets in Type 1 diabetes patients.

These receptors have no identified antigens. Since all of the isolated RNA was reverse transcribed, expressed TCRB transcripts were what got sequenced. Only in-frame clones appear in the TCRdb table, and some are missing; sequencing was by immunoSEQ multiplex PCR. The sample has about 27,000 clones, approximately 51% seen once. The sample was Tregs from blood. Receptors originate from a woman aged 18-29 years with type 1 diabetes.

V and J are TRBV7-2 and TRBJ1-2; 8 bases are shared with TRBD1. V lost 1 base to trimming and J lost 13 bases; unmatched junction nucleotides: 14. Per the germline V gene, CDR1 is SGHTA and CDR2 is FQGNSA. The CDR3 has 15 residues. The CDR3, as DNA: TGTGCCAGCAGCTTAGGATTGAGGGCAGGGGGCCCCCCCACCTTC. Its protein is CASSLGLRAGGPPTF.

This chain links TRBV6-1 with TRBJ2-7; TRBD1 matches 7 bases. V lost 1 base to trimming and J lost 2 bases; unmatched junction nucleotides: 2. CDR1 MNHNS and CDR2 SASEGT come from the germline V gene. The CDR3 runs 14 residues. For the CDR3, the DNA is TGTGCCAGCAGTGAAGGTGGACAGGCCTACGAGCAGTACGTC. It is translated as CASSEGGQAYEQYV.

About this clone: A read error may account for a junction end that differs from germline. Other DNA sequences in this specimen translate into the identical CDR3. The V call is TRBV30, the J call TRBJ1-6; D call uncertain. CDR1 is GTSNPN and CDR2 is SVGIG in the germline V gene (reference sequence). The CDR3 is made up of 15 amino acids. As DNA, the CDR3 is TGTGCCTGGGCGACTGATGGAGGCTATAATTCCCCCCTCCACTTT. It specifies CAWATDGGYNSPLHF.

This sequence joins TRBV2 and TRBJ2-1; D not certain. CDR3 length: 11 residues. Germline V lookup: CDR1 SNHLY, CDR2 FYNNEI. Between the trimmed V and J ends, which lost 6 bases and 9 bases, there was a span of 9 bases. The CDR3 loop is CASRLNIEQFF. The DNA of the CDR3 is TGTGCCAGCAGACTGAATATTGAGCAGTTCTTC.

This clone was seen only a few times. The chain links TRBV6-1 to TRBJ2-5, with D tentatively TRBD1 (6 bases). CDR1 MNHNS and CDR2 SASEGT come from the germline V gene. V gave up 2 bases and J gave up 1 base, with 17 bases separating them. The CDR3 length is 17 residues. The chain's CDR3 is CASSEWGRGSPQETQYF. The CDR3 DNA is TGTGCCAGCAGTGAATGGGGCAGGGGATCTCCCCAAGAGACCCAGTACTTC.

In nucleotides, the CDR3 is TGCGCCAGCAGTCAATCGGGGGGTAGCGGGAGAGATCCCTACAATGAGCAGTTCTTC. This encodes CASSQSGGSGRDPYNEQFF. The rearrangement uses TRBV23-1 and TRBJ2-1; 9 nucleotides align to TRBD2. Being an ORF, TRBV23-1 has a function that is uncertain. The CDR3 has 19 amino acids. V lost 0 bases to trimming and J lost 2 bases; unmatched junction nucleotides: 11.

The J gene is TRBJ2-1, the V gene TRBV11-3; weak D call: TRBD2 (7 bases). The V and J ends lost 5 bases and 3 bases respectively, with 14 bases between them. The CDR3 totals 15 residues. Germline assignment: CDR1 SGHNT and CDR2 YENEEA. CDR3 coding DNA: TGTGCCAGCAGCCTGGCGGGGGCGGACTACAATGAGCAGTTCTTC. Translation gives CASSLAGADYNEQFF.

On this clone: This specimen includes other DNA sequences encoding the same CDR3. The chain links TRBV9 to TRBJ2-2, with D hard to call. Per germline, CDR1 SGDLS and CDR2 YYNGEE. The CDR3 is 16 residues long. V was clipped by 1 base and J by 0 bases, with 10 bases between them. CDR3 DNA sequence: TGTGCCAGCAGCGTAACGGTCTCCGCGAACACCGGGGAGCTGTTTTTT. It encodes CASSVTVSANTGELFF.

In DNA, the CDR3 is TGTGCCGCACACCAAAGCAGGGAAGAGACCCAGTACTTC. Translating gives CAAHQSREETQYF. The V and J genes are TRBV10-3 and TRBJ2-5; possibly TRBD1 for D (5 bases). Germline-derived CDR1 and CDR2 are ENHRY and SYGVKD. This CDR3 spans 13 amino acids. V lost 11 bases and J 3 bases, leaving 16 bases between the germline ends.

The chain couples TRBV6-5 to TRBJ2-3; D is possibly TRBD1 (6 bases). V was pared by 7 bases and J by 3 bases, with 17 bases between. Germline V gene sequence: CDR1 MNHEY, CDR2 SVGAGI. This CDR3 has 15 amino acids. In DNA, the CDR3 is TGTGCCAGCAATAGCCGGGACAAGGGTACAGATACGCAGTATTTT. Residues: CASNSRDKGTDTQYF.

The chain combines TRBV7-6 with TRBJ2-7, with D possibly TRBD1 on 6 matching bases. CDR3 length: 13 residues. Germline V gives CDR1 SGHVS, CDR2 FNYEAQ. Trimming stripped 5 bases from V and 7 bases from J, with 15 bases between. The CDR3 bases are TGTGCCAGCAGCCCCCGACAGGACGGAGAGCAGTACTTC. Its translation: CASSPRQDGEQYF.

The V call is TRBV5-1, the J call TRBJ2-2, with TRBD2 matching over 8 bases. The germline CDR1 and CDR2 sequences are SGHRS and YFSETQ. Losses at the gene ends were 2 bases for V and 1 base for J; bases not matched to a gene: 4. The CDR3 sequence is 16 residues long. The CDR3 coding sequence is TGCGCCAGCAGCTTCATTAGCGGGGTGAACACCGGGGAGCTGTTTTTT. Its protein is CASSFISGVNTGELFF.

The chain joins TRBV4-2 to TRBJ2-7, with 9 bases that match TRBD2. V was pared by 0 bases and J by 0 bases, with 6 bases of the junction left unmatched. This CDR3 is built from 17 residues. Germline CDR1 LGHNA, CDR2 YNFKEQ. CDR3 amino acids: CASSQDSLAGLSYEQYF. CDR3 bases: TGTGCCAGCAGCCAAGATTCACTAGCGGGCCTCTCCTACGAGCAGTACTTC.

The J gene is TRBJ2-2, the V gene TRBV28; TRBD1 might be the D (6 bases). The CDR3 is made up of 13 amino acids. Trimming took off 8 bases at V and 4 bases at J, with 11 bases between the two ends. Germline V gene lookup returns CDR1 MDHEN and CDR2 SYDVKM. This CDR3 is CASGWTVTGELFF. The CDR3 nucleotides read TGTGCCAGCGGGTGGACAGTCACCGGGGAGCTGTTTTTT.

The chain uses TRBV5-1 and TRBJ2-2; 8 bases fit TRBD2. The CDR3 sequence is 17 residues long. J lost 4 bases, V lost 4 bases, and 12 bases had no gene match. In germline, CDR1 is SGHRS, CDR2 YFSETQ. CDR3 region: CASSPGAGRVTTGELFF. The CDR3 DNA is TGCGCCAGCAGCCCGGGGGCCGGGAGGGTCACCACCGGGGAGCTGTTTTTT.